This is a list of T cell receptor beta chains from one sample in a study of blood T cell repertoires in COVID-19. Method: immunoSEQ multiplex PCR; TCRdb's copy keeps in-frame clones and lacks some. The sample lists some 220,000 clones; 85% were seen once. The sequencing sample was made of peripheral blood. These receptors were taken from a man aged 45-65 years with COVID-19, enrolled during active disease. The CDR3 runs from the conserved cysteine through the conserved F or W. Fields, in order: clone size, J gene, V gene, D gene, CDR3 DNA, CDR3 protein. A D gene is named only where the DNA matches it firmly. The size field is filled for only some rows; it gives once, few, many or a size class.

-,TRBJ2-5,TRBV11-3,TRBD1,TGTGCCAGCAGCCCAGACAGGGACGAGACCCAGTACTTC,CASSPDRDETQYF
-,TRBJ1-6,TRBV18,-,TGTGCCAGCTCACCACCACCGGGCGGGGGCTCACCCCTCCACTTT,CASSPPPGGGSPLHF
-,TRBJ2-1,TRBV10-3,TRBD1,TGTGCCATCAGTGAGGCGCGACAGGGTTCGAACAATGAGCAGTTCTTC,CAISEARQGSNNEQFF
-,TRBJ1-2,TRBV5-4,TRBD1,TGTGCCAGTGGGACAGGGAACGGCTACACCTTC,CASGTGNGYTF
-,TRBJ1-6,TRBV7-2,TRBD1,TGTGCCAGCAGCGAGGGACAGATCCATAATTCACCCCTCCACTTT,CASSEGQIHNSPLHF
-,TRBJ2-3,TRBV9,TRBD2,TGTGCCAGCAGCGGCGGGGGGGTTGGAAGGCTCACAGATACGCAGTATTTT,CASSGGGVGRLTDTQYF
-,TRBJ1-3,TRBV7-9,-,TGTGCCAGCAGCTTAGTGGGCGGGCTCTCTGGAAACACCATATATTTT,CASSLVGGLSGNTIYF
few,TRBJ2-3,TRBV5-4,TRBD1,TGTGCCAGCAGCCAGCTGGGACAGGGGGCAGTTCACAGGACAGATACGCAGTATTTT,CASSQLGQGAVHRTDTQYF
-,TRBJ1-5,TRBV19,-,TGTGCCAGTAGTCGGACGGGCGCGGAGGCTCAGCCCCAGCATTTT,CASSRTGAEAQPQHF
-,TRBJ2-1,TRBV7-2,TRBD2,TGTGCCAGCAGCTTAGATTTAGCGGGGGGTTACAATGAGCAGTTCTTC,CASSLDLAGGYNEQFF
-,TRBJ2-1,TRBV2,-,TGTGCCAGCAGGGCCCTCCGAGCCAAGGGGATCGATGAGCAGTTCTTC,CASRALRAKGIDEQFF
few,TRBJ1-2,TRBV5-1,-,TGCGCCAGCAGCTTGGGATCGGCTTTGGAGTATGGCTACACCTTC,CASSLGSALEYGYTF
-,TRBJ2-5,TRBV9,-,TGTGCCAGCAGCGCGGGGAGAGTAGAAGAGACCCAGTACTTC,CASSAGRVEETQYF
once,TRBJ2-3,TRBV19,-,TGTGCCAGTAGTTCCGGGACAGATACGCAGTATTTT,CASSSGTDTQYF
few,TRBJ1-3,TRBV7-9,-,TGTGCCAGCAGCGCAAGGGGGAAGGGTGGAAACACCATATATTTT,CASSARGKGGNTIYF
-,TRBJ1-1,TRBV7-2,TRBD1,TGTGCCAGCAGCTTCGGGACAGGGGCTGAAGCTTTCTTT,CASSFGTGAEAFF
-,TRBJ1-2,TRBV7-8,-,TGTGCCAGCAGCTACCGGGACAAGGCTCGCTATGGCTACACCTTC,CASSYRDKARYGYTF
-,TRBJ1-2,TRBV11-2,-,TGTGCCAGCAGCTTAGATTACCGGGGTAGGGATGGCTACACCTTC,CASSLDYRGRDGYTF
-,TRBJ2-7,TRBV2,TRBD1,TGTGCCATGACAGACAGGGTTGACGAGCAGTACTTC,CAMTDRVDEQYF
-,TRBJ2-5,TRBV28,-,TGTGCCAGCGGGAGAGAGACCCAGTACTTC,CASGRETQYF
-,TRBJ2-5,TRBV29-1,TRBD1,TGCAGCGCCAGGACAGGGGGAGAGACCCAGTACTTC,CSARTGGETQYF
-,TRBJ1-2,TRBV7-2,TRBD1,TGTGCCAGCAGCTACACAGGGGGCGAGTTCCATGGCTACACCTTC,CASSYTGGEFHGYTF
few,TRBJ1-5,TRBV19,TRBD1,TGTGCCAGTATGACAGGGGGTCAGCCCCAGCATTTT,CASMTGGQPQHF
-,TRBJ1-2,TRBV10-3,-,TGTGCCATCAGTGAAAGGAGCTCGGATTTAAGAGGCTACACCTTC,CAISERSSDLRGYTF
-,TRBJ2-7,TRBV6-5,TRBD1,TGTGCCAGCAGTACTACCGGGACAGGGACCTACGAGCAGTACTTC,CASSTTGTGTYEQYF
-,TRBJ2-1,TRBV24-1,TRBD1,TGTGCCACCTCCACCGACCAGGGGGCAGGCAATGAGCAGTTCTTC,CATSTDQGAGNEQFF
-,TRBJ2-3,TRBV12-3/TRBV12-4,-,TGTGCCAGCAGTTTTTTATCACGGGATACGCAGTATTTT,CASSFLSRDTQYF
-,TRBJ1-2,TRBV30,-,TGTGCCTGGAGTTCTCAGACAGCTGGCTACACCTTC,CAWSSQTAGYTF